This T cell receptor beta chain was sequenced in a study of EBV T-cell therapy then PD-1 blockade in nasopharyngeal carcinoma (dated by TCRdb to 2020 to 2023). Explained via the paper, the treatment or condition label denotes: AdE1-LMPpoly-expanded autologous EBV-specific T-cell therapy followed by anti-PD-1 nivolumab. The Qiagen DNeasy Kit was used to extract genomic DNA from the sorted cells. Deep sequencing of the TCR beta chain was done on the immunoSEQ platform. Per the authors' processing: Repertoire data analysis was performed with the immunoSEQ Analyzer software. TCRdb carries this immuneACCESS record with in-frame sequences only. Its versions omit some clonotypes, under half of them owing to an unresolved V gene in the studies checked, with the rest unexplained. V, J and clone size are those of that table, while D and trimming were read from the DNA. The sample table lists roughly 20,000 clones, 84% of them with a count of one. The ten most abundant clones make up 31% of the sample.

The CDR3 contains 19 residues, cysteine and phenylalanine counted. CDR3 DNA is the only sequence kept; it has 57 bases, read in frame from the first base. CDR1 LNHDA and CDR2 SQIVND are derived from the germline V gene (reference sequence). V is clipped by 8 bases and J by 0 bases, and the sequence between their germline boundaries is 26 bases long. In this sample, this clone turned up a few times. What this receptor recognizes is not known. Base quality data are lacking; no much larger clone is found one base away. The input for sequencing was CD8+ T cells from blood, taken at roughly day 35 from a patient whose treatment included autologous EBV-specific T cells and nivolumab. This chain joins TRBV19 to TRBJ1-5; too little of a D gene remains to name it. The receptor was derived from a man aged 40-50 years with nasopharyngeal carcinoma. The DNA is TGTGCCAGTCGACTTTTGTGGGTGGGTGGGGTTTATAGCAATCAGCCCCAGCATTTT. This sequence encodes CASRLLWVGGVYSNQPQHF.